This T cell receptor (beta chain) is from a study of blood T cell repertoires in COVID-19 (TCRdb year 2020). With regard to the full study: Samples from collaborators originated in the United States, Italy and Spain and spanned both the acute and convalescent phases of COVID-19. The repertoires were released in a freely available public database meant as a resource for research on the immune response to SARS-CoV-2. A de-identified subject ID, COVID-19 status, age in years and sex were almost always included in the sample metadata. The prospective study material was composed of cDNA or gDNA derived from T cells, B-cell-depleted T cells, or PBMCs. Where available, HLA class I and class II types were taken from metadata supplied by the sample provider and were not determined by assay-based typing. Deeply sampled blood TCRbeta repertoires from subjects exposed to, actively infected with, or recovered from COVID-19 were included in the dataset. The samples were drawn from two sources: the first 160 participants of the ongoing ImmuneRACE study, and approximately 1,300 subjects contributed by 6 global collaborators. What the study reported, not specific to this receptor: How much clinical and demographic metadata was included differed by source and by participant, and the metadata was provided uncurated.

The immunoSEQ Assay, a bias-controlled multiplex PCR, was used to amplify TCRbeta CDR3 regions from genomic DNA. In the source study's methods: Nucleated cell counts per sample were estimated from amplification of reference gene primers within the assay. To quantify the absolute abundance of each unique TCRbeta CDR3 rearrangement, sequence reads were collapsed and filtered. For each sample, productive Simpson clonality was calculated by taking the square root of Simpson's diversity index across productive rearrangements. TCRdb provides this immuneACCESS table in a form limited to in-frame rearrangements. Some clones are lacking; in checked studies, under half of them reflect an unresolved V gene, and why the rest are absent is not known. V, J and clone size are those of that table, while D and trimming were read from the DNA. The sample yields 200,000 to 300,000 clones; about 80% were counted once. The ten most abundant clones make up 8.9% of the sample.

Turning to this clone: Its antigen has not been determined. Base-call qualities are not available, and no considerably larger clone is one nucleotide away. Other DNA sequences in this specimen translate into the identical CDR3.

Each collaborating institution followed its own protocols to collect whole blood in K2EDTA tubes. For TCRbeta analysis, collaborators shipped samples as frozen whole blood, isolated PBMCs, or DNA extracted from either of those sample types. The clonotype originates from a man of 80 years or more with acute or convalescent COVID-19. The sequenced sample consisted of peripheral blood.

The CDR3 sequence is CASSLEGAGNQPQHF. The sequence in DNA is TGTGCCAGCAGTTTGGAGGGGGCAGGTAATCAGCCCCAGCATTTT. The chain is encoded by TRBV28 joined to TRBJ1-5, with TRBD1 identical over 7 junction bases. The CDR3 starts with the cysteine, ends with the phenylalanine, and has 15 residues. Only the CDR3 DNA is retained, 45 bases long and in frame from the first base. V is trimmed back by 3 bases and J by 4 bases, and the junction contains 6 bases that no gene match accounts for. Reading the germline V gene gives CDR1 MDHEN and CDR2 SYDVKM.